This T cell receptor beta chain originates from a study of blood T cell repertoires in COVID-19. The wider study: There were acute and convalescent COVID-19 samples, and they came from the United States, Italy and Spain. From T cells, B-cell-depleted T cells, or PBMCs came the material, which was cDNA or gDNA.

V was clipped by 4 bases and J by 4 bases, with 13 bases between them. The CDR3 loop spans 14 amino acids. The germline CDR1 and CDR2 sequences are MDHEN and SYDVKM. Original processing notes: Quantification of nucleated cells was approximated via reference gene primer amplification. Sequenced by immunoSEQ multiplex PCR; TCRdb stores in-frame clones only, minus some. Clonal size and the V and J genes are those of that table, whereas D and trimming came from the DNA. This table has 210,000 or so clones, roughly 80% appearing once. This receptor was taken from a human donor in a cohort sampled during active COVID-19. Sequencing was carried out using peripheral blood. The J gene is TRBJ1-1, the V gene TRBV28; maybe TRBD1 (6 bases). CDR3 nucleotides: TGTGCCAGCAGTTCGATACAGGGACGCACTGAAGCTTTCTTT. This codes for CASSSIQGRTEAFF.